This T cell receptor beta chain comes out of a study of cytomegalovirus exposure and HLA in healthy donors. Germline CDR1 reads LGHNA; CDR2 reads YNFKEQ. This CDR3 is 16 amino acids long. Unmatched junction bases numbered 10, after V lost 4 bases and J lost 8 bases. General study findings and limits: V- and J-gene trimming of TCR beta was linked (in a later analysis) to a missense DCLRE1C variant. Rare sequences made up most TCRs, while some public TCRs were found in many donors.

A word on this clone: Antigen specificity is unknown.

The PCR employed 60 Vbeta primers together with 13 Jbeta primers. The data were produced by immunoSEQ multiplex PCR, yet TCRdb's version contains in-frame clones alone and is incomplete. The table lists approximately 190,000 clones. This sequence originates from a boy aged 5-17 years in good health and CMV-seronegative. The sample comprised PBMCs. The rearrangement joins TRBV4-2 to TRBJ2-1; TRBD2 agrees at 11 bases. Here the CDR3 DNA reads TGTGCCAGCAGCCCGCTGACTAGCGGGGCGGGTGATGAGCAGTTCTTC. Translation gives CASSPLTSGAGDEQFF.